This entry is about one TCR beta chain. Its antigen is as yet unknown. This sample is drawn from a study of early T cells in non-severe SARS-CoV-2 infection. Overall study context: RNA in bulk from unsorted whole blood was sequenced, and chains were unpaired.

Individual cDNA molecules each received unique molecular identifiers attached to them. TCRdb independently ran MiXCR on the 5' RACE reads; one entry per CDR3 protein. The sample includes approximately 89,000 distinct CDR3 sequences, around 15% seen only once; the top ten take 3% to 3.5%. V lost 4 bases to trimming and J lost 8 bases, with 18 bases between them. The CDR3 spans 15 residues. Germline V gene lookup returns CDR1 MGHRA and CDR2 YSYEKL. Study-wide points: Matching results from VDJdb favored anti-spike CD8 responses, leaving private and CD4 specificities undetected.

The chain couples TRBV4-1 to TRBJ2-1; maybe TRBD1 (5 bases). Sequenced sample: whole blood. This TCR derives from an adult who was a healthcare worker with PCR-confirmed SARS-CoV-2 infection or an uninfected control (not recorded which). CDR3 amino acids: CASSPLTATRDEQFF. CDR3 DNA: TGCGCCAGCAGCCCTCTGACGGCGACCAGGGATGAGCAGTTCTTC.